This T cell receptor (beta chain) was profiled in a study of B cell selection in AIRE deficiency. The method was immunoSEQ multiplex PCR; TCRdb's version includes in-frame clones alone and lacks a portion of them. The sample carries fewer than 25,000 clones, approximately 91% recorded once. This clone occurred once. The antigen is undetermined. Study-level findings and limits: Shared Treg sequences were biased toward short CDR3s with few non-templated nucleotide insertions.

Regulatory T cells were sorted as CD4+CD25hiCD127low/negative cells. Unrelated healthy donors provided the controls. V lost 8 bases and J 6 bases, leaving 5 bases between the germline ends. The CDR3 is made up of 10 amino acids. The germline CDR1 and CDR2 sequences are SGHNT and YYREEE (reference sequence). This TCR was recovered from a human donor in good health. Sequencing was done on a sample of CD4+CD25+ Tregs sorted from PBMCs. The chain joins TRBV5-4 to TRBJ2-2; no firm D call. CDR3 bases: TGTGCCAGAGAGGCCGGGGAGCTGTTTTTT. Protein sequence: CAREAGELFF.